The text below deals with one TCR beta chain. The sample is drawn from a study of T cells after yellow fever vaccination. This CDR3 has 15 amino acids. Germline V gene data show CDR1 as MNHEY and CDR2 as SVGAGI. V was cut by 0 bases and J by 2 bases, with 10 bases left in between. It was through 5'RACE template switching that TCR cDNA was made, with a universal primer site and UMIs added. TCRdb reprocessed the 5' RACE reads with MiXCR, giving one entry per CDR3 protein. Of about 310,000 distinct CDR3 sequences in the sample, less than 4.5% were seen once. The source is a young man who received the YFV17D yellow fever vaccine. The rearrangement joins TRBV6-5 to TRBJ1-2; D gene uncertain. This material consisted of PBMCs, taken on the day of the yellow fever booster vaccination. The CDR3 spells CASSYSPTVNYGYTF. The CDR3 nucleotides are TGTGCCAGCAGTTACTCCCCTACAGTGAACTATGGCTACACCTTC.